Each of the 24 T cell receptor beta chains below was sequenced from the same sample in a study of blood T cell repertoires in COVID-19. Measured with immunoSEQ multiplex PCR; TCRdb has only the in-frame clones, and not every one. There are 250,000 to 350,000 clones in the sample; approximately 86% occur only once, and around 10% lies in the top ten. The sequenced sample consisted of PBMCs or T cells enriched from blood (not recorded which). The receptors originated from a woman under 30 who had recovered from COVID-19.

This clone was detected a few times. The CDR3 here is CASSLTDRDNQPQHF. The CDR3 DNA reads as TGCGCCAGCAGCCTAACGGACAGGGACAATCAGCCCCAGCATTTT. V and J are TRBV4-3 and TRBJ1-5; TRBD1 aligns across 8 bases. CDR1 LGHNA and CDR2 YSLEER come from the germline V gene. V lost 4 bases and J lost 3; bases outside the gene matches: 5. The CDR3 sequence is 15 residues long.

This clone is a singleton in its sample. Other nucleotide sequences from this sample produce the same CDR3. This chain connects TRBV27 to TRBJ1-5, with 8 bases fitting TRBD1. Germline V gives CDR1 MNHEY, CDR2 SMNVEV (reference sequence). With V trimmed by 4 bases and J by 0 bases, 8 bases remained unmatched. The CDR3 runs to 17 residues. The CDR3 nucleotides are TGTGCCAGCAGTTCAGGACAGGGCCTGTATAGCAATCAGCCCCAGCATTTT. This codes for CASSSGQGLYSNQPQHF.

V is TRBV10-1 and J is TRBJ1-5; TRBD1 aligns across 7 bases. CDR1 WNHNN and CDR2 SYGVQD come from the germline V gene (reference sequence). J lost 2 bases, V lost 5 bases, and 15 bases had no gene match. The CDR3 has 18 residues. CDR3 in DNA: TGCGCCAGCAGTCCTTTTGATCCGCTAGGACAGGGCAATCAGCCCCAGCATTTT. This translates into CASSPFDPLGQGNQPQHF.

This clone has more than one count but fewer than ten. V is TRBV28 and J is TRBJ2-5; maybe TRBD2 (7 bases). Between the trimmed V and J ends, which lost 4 bases and 5 bases, there was a span of 17 bases. Germline V gives CDR1 MDHEN, CDR2 SYDVKM. The CDR3 spans 15 residues. In nucleotides, the CDR3 is TGTGCCAGCAGTTCACCGGGACAAGCGGGGGAGACCCAGTACTTC. It translates to CASSSPGQAGETQYF.

This sequence joins TRBV30 and TRBJ2-7; tentatively, D is TRBD1 (6 bases). V shed 4 bases and J shed 6 bases, with 25 bases lying between them. Per the germline V gene, CDR1 is GTSNPN and CDR2 is SVGIG (reference sequence). CDR3 length equals 16 residues. The CDR3 DNA reads as TGTGCCTGGAAACCCTTGGCCATATACAGGGTTATCGAGCAGTACTTC. Translation: CAWKPLAIYRVIEQYF. The variable domain in full, with the rest retrieved from reference TRBV30 and TRBJ2-7, is SQTIHQWPATLVQPVGSPLSLECTVEGTSNPNLYWYRQAAGRGLQLLFYSVGIGQISSEVPQNLSASRPQDRQFILSSKKLLLSDSGFYLCAWKPLAIYRVIEQYFGPGTRLTVT.

As regards this clone: Other nucleotide sequences in the sample specify the same CDR3. The V gene is TRBV7-9, the J gene TRBJ2-3, with D possibly matching TRBD1 (6 bases). Germline CDR1 SEHNR, CDR2 FQNEAQ (reference sequence). The CDR3 consists of 13 residues. The V end was cut by 1 base, the J end by 6 bases, with 8 bases between. CDR3 sequence (DNA): TGTGCCAGCAGCTTAGACAGGGTGGATACGCAGTATTTT. Translating gives CASSLDRVDTQYF.

A remark on this clone: At the DNA level, this CDR3 is encoded by other sequences in the same sample as well. The chain links TRBV7-9 to TRBJ1-1; 9 bases are shared with TRBD1. Germline lookup yields CDR1 SEHNR and CDR2 FQNEAQ (reference sequence). The CDR3 loop spans 15 amino acids. J lost 1 base, V lost 5 bases, and 5 bases had no gene match. DNA for the CDR3: TGTGCCAGCAGCCCCCCGGGACAGGGGAACACTGAAGCTTTCTTT. It is translated as CASSPPGQGNTEAFF.

The CDR3 sequence is CASSVGRTSAGYEQYF. CDR3 sequence (DNA): TGTGCCAGCAGTGTTGGGAGAACAAGTGCGGGCTACGAGCAGTACTTC. The chain carries TRBV6-1 and TRBJ2-7, with D perhaps matching TRBD2 (5 bases). This CDR3 region has 16 residues. Trimming pared 4 bases from V and 3 bases from J, leaving 19 bases between. Germline assignment: CDR1 MNHNS and CDR2 SASEGT.

The V gene is TRBV5-4, the J gene TRBJ2-7; D perhaps matches TRBD2 (7 bases). The CDR3 sequence is 15 residues long. The V end was cut by 2 bases, the J end by 0 bases, with 12 bases between. CDR1 SGHNT and CDR2 YYREEE come from the germline V gene (reference sequence). The CDR3 nucleotides read TGTGCCAGCAGCTTACTGGCGGGGGCCTCCTACGAGCAGTACTTC. It translates to CASSLLAGASYEQYF.

The V and J genes are TRBV7-2 and TRBJ1-2; D is unclear. Trimming shortened V by 5 bases and J by 4 bases, and 17 bases separated the two germline ends. This CDR3 is 15 amino acids long. The germline CDR1 and CDR2 sequences are SGHTA and FQGNSA. For the CDR3, the DNA is TGTGCCAGCAGCCCGAACCCCCGTGCGGGCTATGGCTACACCTTC. Residues: CASSPNPRAGYGYTF.

The chain couples TRBV7-2 to TRBJ1-1; no firm D call. V was trimmed by 4 bases and J by 4 bases, leaving 19 bases between them. The CDR3 has 16 residues. Germline values: CDR1 SGHTA, CDR2 FQGNSA. CDR3 protein: CASSWGSGLLGTEAFF. The CDR3 DNA sequence: TGTGCCAGCAGCTGGGGTAGCGGTCTCCTGGGCACTGAAGCTTTCTTT.

This rearrangement joins TRBV6-2 or TRBV6-3 to TRBJ2-2; the match to TRBD2 covers 10 bases. The junction had 3 bases not matched to a gene; V was cut back by 5 bases and J by 3 bases. The V gene's germline CDR1 is MNHEY and CDR2 SVGEGT. The CDR3 consists of 15 residues. CDR3 DNA sequence: TGTGCCAGCAGTCTAGCGGGGGCCGACACCGGGGAGCTGTTTTTT. Translated: CASSLAGADTGELFF.

This chain connects TRBV11-2 to TRBJ2-7, with D possibly being TRBD2 (6 bases). Between the trimmed V and J ends, which lost 2 bases and 5 bases, there was a span of 16 bases. The CDR3 has 15 residues. Per germline, CDR1 SGHAT and CDR2 FQNNGV. Here the CDR3 reads CASSLSGGRDNEQYF. In nucleotides, the CDR3 is TGTGCCAGCAGCTTATCCGGGGGACGCGATAACGAGCAGTACTTC.

V is TRBV21-1 and J is TRBJ1-1; TRBD1 is the table's D call and was not checked against the DNA. TRBV21-1 is marked as a pseudogene. The CDR3 spans 21 residues. The CDR3 DNA is TGTGCCAGCACCCTTACCAGGCCCAGGGGGCCACCAAAGGGTATGAACACTGAAGCTTTCTTT. As protein: CASTLTRPRGPPKGMNTEAFF.

The rearrangement links TRBV28 to TRBJ2-7; TRBD1 is a possible D gene (6 bases). The CDR3 has 17 amino acids. Germline V lookup: CDR1 MDHEN, CDR2 SYDVKM. V lost 6 bases and J lost 0, with 21 bases in between. The CDR3 is CASRNPKGHHPSYEQYF. In DNA form, the CDR3 reads TGTGCCAGCAGAAATCCGAAGGGACACCACCCCTCCTACGAGCAGTACTTC.

The J gene is TRBJ2-3, the V gene TRBV5-6, with 7 bases fitting TRBD1. The junction had 8 bases not matched to a gene; V was cut back by 4 bases and J by 3 bases. Germline lookup yields CDR1 SGHDT and CDR2 YYEEEE. This CDR3 has 15 amino acids. The CDR3 DNA sequence: TGTGCCAGCAGCCATTCACAGGGGTGGACAGATACGCAGTATTTT. The encoded protein is CASSHSQGWTDTQYF.

This chain links TRBV4-1 with TRBJ1-2; D might be TRBD1 (5 bases). Germline CDR1 and CDR2: MGHRA and YSYEKL. The CDR3 spans 15 residues. V was clipped by 2 bases and J by 3 bases, with 13 bases between them. Here the CDR3 reads CASSQRGGRDYGYTF. The CDR3 DNA sequence: TGCGCCAGCAGCCAAAGAGGTGGCAGGGACTATGGCTACACCTTC.

Regarding this clone: Other nucleotide sequences from this sample produce the same CDR3. The rearrangement joins TRBV24-1 to TRBJ2-1; D is unresolved. The CDR3 is 13 residues long. Germline-derived CDR1 and CDR2 are KGHDR and SFDVKD. Trimming removed 3 bases from V and 5 bases from J, with 7 bases in between. In DNA, the CDR3 is TGTGCCACCAGTGATCCCCCCGACAATGAGCAGTTCTTC. This translates into CATSDPPDNEQFF.

This chain connects TRBV7-9 to TRBJ2-1; 7 bases line up with TRBD1. CDR1 is SEHNR, CDR2 FQNEAQ, per germline (reference sequence). The CDR3 is 12 residues long. The V segment lost 5 bases and the J segment 10 bases; nucleotides outside the gene matches: 5. CDR3 coding DNA: TGTGCCAGCAGCCTGGACAGGATCGAGCAGTTCTTC. Encoded protein: CASSLDRIEQFF.

V usage is TRBV3-1 (or the pseudogene TRBV3-2) and J usage is TRBJ2-3, with TRBD2 matching 12 bases. The CDR3 is 17 residues long. J was trimmed by 4 bases and V by 3 bases; bases with no gene match: 8. Germline V lookup: CDR1 LGHDT, CDR2 YNNKEL (reference sequence). This CDR3 is CASSQGGTSGWSDTQYF. The CDR3 DNA reads as TGTGCCAGCAGCCAGGGGGGGACTAGCGGGTGGTCAGATACGCAGTATTTT.

V is TRBV5-5 and J is TRBJ2-1; D is possibly TRBD1 (5 bases). Trimming left V 2 bases short and J 6 bases short, with 21 bases between. Germline lookup yields CDR1 SGHKS and CDR2 YYEKEE (reference sequence). The CDR3 has 17 residues. CDR3 bases: TGTGCCAGCAGCTTCTTTGGGGCCGGTCCGGGCGGCAATGAGCAGTTCTTC. It translates to CASSFFGAGPGGNEQFF.

This chain links TRBV9 with TRBJ2-1; 10 bases line up with TRBD2. The germline V gene has CDR1 SGDLS and CDR2 YYNGEE. The CDR3 runs to 14 residues. Trimming at V came to 2 bases and at J to 9 bases, leaving 5 bases not matched to a gene. CDR3 sequence (DNA): TGTGCCAGCAGCGTTGAGCGGGAGGGCAGTGAGCAGTTCTTC. This encodes CASSVEREGSEQFF.

The rearrangement joins TRBV28 to TRBJ2-7; possibly TRBD2 for D (5 bases). This CDR3 is 18 amino acids long. The V end was cut by 3 bases, the J end by 2 bases, with 23 bases between. Germline values: CDR1 MDHEN, CDR2 SYDVKM. The CDR3 spells CASSFSGSRAASTYEQYF. The DNA of the CDR3 is TGTGCCAGCAGTTTCTCAGGATCGCGGGCAGCTTCAACCTACGAGCAGTACTTC.

This chain uses TRBV27 with TRBJ2-1, with 7 bases aligning to TRBD1. CDR3 length: 18 amino acids. Losses at the gene ends were 3 bases for V and 2 bases for J; bases not matched to a gene: 13. Germline-derived CDR1 and CDR2 are MNHEY and SMNVEV (reference sequence). This CDR3 reads CASSFSIRGSPTYNEQFF. The CDR3 DNA reads as TGTGCCAGCAGTTTTTCGATCAGGGGGTCACCTACCTACAATGAGCAGTTCTTC.